This T cell receptor (beta chain) derives from a study of response to subunit inactivated influenza vaccine. Points from the study as a whole: T cells newly recruited by each seasonal influenza vaccination are few, the authors suggested.

TCRdb itself ran the RT-PCR reads through MiXCR, one entry per CDR3 protein. The sample consists of fewer than 700,000 distinct CDR3 sequences, over 10% of them appearing once. On this clonotype itself: The antigen is not known.

The germline V gene encodes CDR1 MDHEN and CDR2 SYDVKM. With V trimmed by 5 bases and J by 2 bases, 6 bases remained unmatched. CDR3 length: 14 residues. The clonotype originates from a man aged 50 to 60 who received an inactivated influenza vaccine. This chain uses TRBV28 with TRBJ2-7, with 7 positions matching TRBD1. Here the sequenced sample was PBMCs from blood, taken 40 to 50 days after vaccination. CDR3 bases: TGTGCCAGCAGTCAGACTGACAGGGCCTACGAGCAGTACTTC. Encoded protein: CASSQTDRAYEQYF.